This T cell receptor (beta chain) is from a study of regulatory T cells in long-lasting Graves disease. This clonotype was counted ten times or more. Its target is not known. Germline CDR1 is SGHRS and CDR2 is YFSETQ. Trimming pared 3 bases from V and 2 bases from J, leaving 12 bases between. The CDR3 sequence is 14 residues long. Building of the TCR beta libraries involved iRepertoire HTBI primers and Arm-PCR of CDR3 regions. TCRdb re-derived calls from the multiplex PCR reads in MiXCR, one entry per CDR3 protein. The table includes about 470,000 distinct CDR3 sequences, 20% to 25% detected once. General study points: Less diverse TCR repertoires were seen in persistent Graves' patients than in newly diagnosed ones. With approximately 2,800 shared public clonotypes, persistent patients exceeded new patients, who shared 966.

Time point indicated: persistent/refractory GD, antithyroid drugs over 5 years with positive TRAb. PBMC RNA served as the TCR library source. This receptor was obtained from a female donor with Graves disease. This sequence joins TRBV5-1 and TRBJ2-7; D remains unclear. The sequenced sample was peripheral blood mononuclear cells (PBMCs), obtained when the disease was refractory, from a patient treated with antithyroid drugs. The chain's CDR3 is CASSSRTDAYEQYF. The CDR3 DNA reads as TGCGCCAGCAGCTCTCGGACGGATGCCTACGAGCAGTACTTC.